The 31 T cell receptor beta chains listed next were all sequenced from one sample in a study of shared clonotypes between healthy human individuals. The repertoire was sequenced with immunoSEQ multiplex PCR; TCRdb's copy has only in-frame clones and lacks some. The table has 2 million to 2.5 million clones, under 97% seen once. Sample: naive CD4+ T cells sorted from blood. Noted subset: CD45RA+ positively selected. The receptor source for this set is a man between 18 and 29 years old in good health.

The chain links TRBV9 to TRBJ2-5; 12 bases fit TRBD2. The germline V gene has CDR1 SGDLS and CDR2 YYNGEE. With V trimmed by 4 bases and J by 5 bases, 15 bases remained unmatched. The CDR3 contains 18 residues. CDR3 in amino acids: CASSLDGLAGGPRETQYF. For the CDR3, the DNA is TGTGCCAGCAGCCTAGACGGCCTAGCGGGAGGGCCCCGGGAGACCCAGTACTTC.

The chain recombines TRBV4-3 with TRBJ2-1; TRBD2 agrees at 11 bases. Looked up from germline, CDR1 is LGHNA and CDR2 is YSLEER. CDR3 length: 19 amino acids. Germline trimming cut 2 bases from V and 5 bases from J; bases unmatched to any gene: 14. For the CDR3, the DNA is TGCGCCAGCAGCCAAAAAAGTCTAGCGGGGGGAGTACGGGACAATGAGCAGTTCTTC. The encoded protein is CASSQKSLAGGVRDNEQFF.

This clone was found once. The V and J genes are TRBV5-1 and TRBJ2-2, with 10 bases that match TRBD2. Germline V CDR1 and CDR2: SGHRS, YFSETQ. The CDR3 sequence is 17 residues long. J was trimmed by 0 bases and V by 5 bases; bases with no gene match: 7. The CDR3 nucleotides are TGCGCCAGCAGTCGACTAGCGGGCGATCCGAACACCGGGGAGCTGTTTTTT. Protein: CASSRLAGDPNTGELFF.

Note on this clone: Additional DNA sequences in this sample encode the identical CDR3. The V gene is TRBV18, the J gene TRBJ1-2, with D possibly TRBD1 on 5 matching bases. Germline CDR1 reads KGHSH; CDR2 reads LQKENI. CDR3 length: 16 residues. Trimming removed 0 bases from V and 0 bases from J, with 11 bases in between. CDR3 protein: CASSPPGQGANYGYTF. CDR3 DNA: TGTGCCAGCTCACCACCGGGTCAGGGAGCTAACTATGGCTACACCTTC. Drawing the rest from reference TRBV18 and TRBJ1-2, the complete variable domain is NAGVMQNPRHLVRRRGQEARLRCSPMKGHSHVYWYRQLPEEGLKFMVYLQKENIIDESGMPKERFSAEFPKEGPSILRIQQVVRGDSAAYFCASSPPGQGANYGYTFGSGTRLTVV.

The chain carries TRBV28 and TRBJ1-5, with D unresolved. CDR3 length: 14 amino acids. V gave up 6 bases and J gave up 0 bases, with 9 bases separating them. The germline gives CDR1 MDHEN, CDR2 SYDVKM. Here the CDR3 DNA reads TGTGCCAGCAGGTCGGAATATAGCAATCAGCCCCAGCATTTT. Its translation: CASRSEYSNQPQHF.

With regard to this clone: Other nucleotide sequences from this sample produce the same CDR3. V is TRBV6-5 and J is TRBJ2-1; 8 bases map to TRBD2. J lost 7 bases, V lost 6 bases, and 11 bases had no gene match. The germline V gene has CDR1 MNHEY and CDR2 SVGAGI. The CDR3 spans 15 residues. The CDR3 DNA follows: TGTGCCAGCAGCCCCACGGGCGGGAGGTATAATGAGCAGTTCTTC. This sequence encodes CASSPTGGRYNEQFF.

This chain links TRBV15 with TRBJ2-7; TRBD2 matches 14 bases. This CDR3 is 18 amino acids long. V lost 5 bases, J lost 3 bases, and 12 bases stayed unmatched. Germline CDR1 LNHNV, CDR2 YYDKDF (reference sequence). CDR3 region: CATSGGLAGGHSGYEQYF. CDR3 nucleotide sequence: TGTGCCACCAGCGGAGGACTAGCGGGGGGACATTCCGGCTACGAGCAGTACTTC.

The V call is TRBV29-1, the J call TRBJ1-1; weak D call: TRBD1 (5 bases). This CDR3 is built from 16 residues. CDR1 and CDR2 (germline): SQVTM, ANQGSEA. DNA for the CDR3: TGCACCAAAATCCGAGGTGGGACCGGCATGAACACTGAAGCTTTCTTT. Protein sequence: CTKIRGGTGMNTEAFF.

This clone was recorded only once. This rearrangement joins TRBV5-6 to TRBJ1-4; D is undetermined. V gave up 1 base and J gave up 8 bases, with 9 bases separating them. Germline-derived CDR1 and CDR2 are SGHDT and YYEEEE. The CDR3 covers 13 residues. CDR3 sequence reads: CASSLQPGEKLFF. The CDR3 DNA sequence: TGTGCCAGCAGCTTGCAGCCGGGGGAAAAACTGTTTTTT.

The chain combines TRBV2 with TRBJ2-1; D remains ambiguous. Germline V gene lookup returns CDR1 SNHLY and CDR2 FYNNEI. The CDR3 sequence is 15 residues long. The germline V and J ends were trimmed by 3 bases and 0 bases, with 9 bases remaining between them. The DNA of the CDR3 is TGTGCCAGCAGTGACGACAAGAGCTCCTACAATGAGCAGTTCTTC. Translating it yields CASSDDKSSYNEQFF.

V and J are TRBV18 and TRBJ2-6, with TRBD2 matching over 13 bases. The CDR3 has 18 residues. Trimming cost V 3 bases and J 2 bases; bases outside gene matches: 4. Per germline, CDR1 KGHSH and CDR2 LQKENI. The CDR3 sequence is CASSPQLAGGPGANVLTF. In DNA form, the CDR3 reads TGTGCCAGCTCACCCCAACTAGCGGGAGGGCCTGGGGCCAACGTCCTGACTTTC.

This chain links TRBV7-6 with TRBJ1-5; D gene ambiguous. This CDR3 comprises 13 residues. Germline V gene sequence: CDR1 SGHVS, CDR2 FNYEAQ. Trimming took off 1 base at V and 5 bases at J, with 6 bases between the two ends. CDR3: CASSLGEYQPQHF. Written as DNA, the CDR3 is TGTGCCAGCAGCTTAGGGGAGTATCAGCCCCAGCATTTT.

V usage is TRBV9 and J usage is TRBJ1-6; a weak D match, TRBD1 (6 bases). Trimming cost V 5 bases and J 7 bases, with 16 bases left between them. CDR3 length equals 15 residues. The germline V gene has CDR1 SGDLS and CDR2 YYNGEE. CDR3 bases: TGTGCCAGCAGTCGCCTCGGACAGCAAAATTCACCCCTCCACTTT. Its protein product is CASSRLGQQNSPLHF.

Comment on this clone: The sample holds other DNA sequences that translate to the same CDR3. The chain joins TRBV7-9 to TRBJ2-7, with D perhaps TRBD1 or TRBD2 (5 bases each). Trimming cost V 3 bases and J 7 bases, with 7 bases left between them. This CDR3 contains 11 residues. CDR1 is SEHNR and CDR2 is FQNEAQ in the germline V gene (reference sequence). CDR3 nucleotides: TGTGCCAGCAGCTTGGGGGATGAGCAGTACTTC. Encoded protein: CASSLGDEQYF. The full variable domain, its missing parts supplied by reference TRBV7-9 and TRBJ2-7, is DTGVSQNPRHKITKRGQNVTFRCDPISEHNRLYWYRQTLGQGPEFLTYFQNEAQLEKSRLLSDRFSAERPKGSFSTLEIQRTEQGDSAMYLCASSLGDEQYFGPGTRLTVT.

The chain employs TRBV11-2 and TRBJ2-6; the D gene is possibly TRBD1 (5 bases). V was clipped by 3 bases and J by 2 bases, with 8 bases between them. Per the germline V gene, CDR1 is SGHAT and CDR2 is FQNNGV. The CDR3 spans 15 residues. The CDR3 nucleotides are TGTGCCAGCAGCTTTCAGGGTCCTGGGGCCAACGTCCTGACTTTC. Translated, it gives CASSFQGPGANVLTF.

The V call is TRBV6-5, the J call TRBJ2-1, with unresolved D. The CDR3 has 14 residues. Germline V gene sequence: CDR1 MNHEY, CDR2 SVGAGI. V lost 6 bases, J lost 6 bases, and 15 bases lay in between. CDR3 sequence reads: CASRVGPWGNEQFF. The DNA of the CDR3 is TGTGCCAGCAGGGTCGGGCCCTGGGGCAATGAGCAGTTCTTC.

Comments on this clone: The sample has other DNA sequences that encode this CDR3 too. The V gene is TRBV29-1, the J gene TRBJ2-7, with no clear D. Germline V gives CDR1 SQVTM, CDR2 ANQGSEA. This CDR3 spans 11 amino acids. The V end lost 6 bases, the J end lost 0 bases, and 6 bases lay between the germline ends. The CDR3: CSVALSYEQYF. The CDR3 region has the DNA TGCAGCGTCGCCCTCTCCTACGAGCAGTACTTC.

The chain couples TRBV19 to TRBJ1-5, with a possible D match to TRBD1 (5 bases). Trimming took 10 bases from V and 9 from J, leaving 19 bases between them. The CDR3 totals 13 residues. The V gene's germline CDR1 is LNHDA and CDR2 SQIVND (reference sequence). The CDR3 protein is CATQGGAPPPQHF. The CDR3 nucleotides read TGTGCCACCCAGGGAGGGGCCCCTCCGCCCCAGCATTTT.

The V and J genes are TRBV5-1 and TRBJ2-1; 13 bases are a match to TRBD2. Unmatched junction bases numbered 3, after V lost 3 bases and J lost 0 bases. Germline loops: CDR1 SGHRS, CDR2 YFSETQ. CDR3 length: 17 amino acids. The DNA for the CDR3 is TGCGCCAGCAGCTGGGGGACTAGCGGGAACTCCTACAATGAGCAGTTCTTC. As protein: CASSWGTSGNSYNEQFF.

The J gene is TRBJ1-2, the V gene TRBV2; D remains ambiguous. V gave up 2 bases and J gave up 2 bases, with 9 bases separating them. Germline lookup yields CDR1 SNHLY and CDR2 FYNNEI. There are 14 residues in the CDR3. In DNA form, the CDR3 reads TGTGCCAGCAGTGAAAGGGAGAGGAACTATGGCTACACCTTC. This encodes CASSERERNYGYTF.

The chain recombines TRBV18 with TRBJ1-3; D gene unclear. The CDR3 loop spans 16 amino acids. From germline, CDR1 is KGHSH and CDR2 LQKENI. V was trimmed by 4 bases and J by 0 bases, leaving 13 bases between them. The CDR3 sequence: CASSLDQASSGNTIYF. The DNA of the CDR3 is TGTGCCAGCTCACTAGATCAGGCCAGCTCTGGAAACACCATATATTTT.

This chain joins TRBV7-2 and TRBJ2-7; 7 bases are a match to TRBD2. J was trimmed by 0 bases and V by 7 bases; bases with no gene match: 0. This CDR3 is built from 12 residues. The germline gives CDR1 SGHTA, CDR2 FQGNSA. CDR3: CASTGGSYEQYF. CDR3 sequence (DNA): TGTGCCAGCACGGGGGGCTCCTACGAGCAGTACTTC.

As regards this clone: The sample carries other DNA sequences with the same CDR3. The gene calls are TRBV5-1 and TRBJ2-7, with 10 bases identical to TRBD1. V trimming: 0 bases; J trimming: 3 bases; junction bases outside the gene matches: 3. The CDR3 loop spans 15 amino acids. The germline gives CDR1 SGHRS, CDR2 YFSETQ. The CDR3 sequence is CASSLGTGGGYEQYF. The DNA of the CDR3 is TGCGCCAGCAGCTTGGGGACAGGGGGAGGCTACGAGCAGTACTTC.

The chain combines TRBV7-2 with TRBJ2-2, with D possibly being TRBD2 (5 bases). V shed 7 bases and J shed 2 bases, with 14 bases lying between them. The CDR3 has 15 residues. Germline V gives CDR1 SGHTA, CDR2 FQGNSA. The CDR3 here is CASTRGGGNTGELFF. The DNA for the CDR3 is TGTGCCAGCACCCGGGGTGGCGGTAACACCGGGGAGCTGTTTTTT.

The CDR3: CASKRISANTGELFF. CDR3 coding DNA: TGTGCCAGCAAGAGGATTTCCGCGAACACCGGGGAGCTGTTTTTT. V usage is TRBV2 and J usage is TRBJ2-2; D unclear. The V end was cut by 7 bases, the J end by 0 bases, with 12 bases between. The CDR3 has 15 residues. Germline V lookup: CDR1 SNHLY, CDR2 FYNNEI.

The chain has TRBV13 and TRBJ2-7; 11 bases map to TRBD2. The ends lost 6 bases at V and 4 bases at J; junction bases unmatched: 8. This CDR3 region has 15 residues. Germline values: CDR1 PRHDT, CDR2 FYEKMQ (reference sequence). The CDR3 loop reads CASRLTSGSYYEQYF. In DNA form, the CDR3 reads TGTGCCAGCAGGCTTACTAGCGGGAGTTATTACGAGCAGTACTTC.

The gene calls are TRBV10-1 and TRBJ1-3, with unresolved D. The ends were cut back, 5 bases at V and 0 bases at J, with 5 bases in the middle. Looked up from germline, CDR1 is WNHNN and CDR2 is SYGVQD (reference sequence). This CDR3 has 13 amino acids. The CDR3 nucleotides read TGCGCCAGCAGTTCTGACTCTGGAAACACCATATATTTT. As protein: CASSSDSGNTIYF.

Of note for this clone: One end of the junction does not line up with germline, which may come from a read error. The chain is built from TRBV7-9 and TRBJ1-1; D gene uncertain. This CDR3 spans 14 amino acids. In germline, CDR1 is SEHNR, CDR2 FQNEAQ (reference sequence). The CDR3 is CASSIAIMNTEAFF. CDR3 DNA: TGTGCCAGCAGCATAGCCATCATGAACACTGAAGCTTTCTTT.

The chain carries TRBV6-5 and TRBJ1-5; D is undetermined. This CDR3 spans 12 amino acids. Per the germline V gene, CDR1 is MNHEY and CDR2 is SVGAGI. The germline V and J ends were trimmed by 5 bases and 0 bases, with 2 bases remaining between them. Here the CDR3 reads CASSDSNQPQHF. The DNA of the CDR3 is TGTGCCAGCAGTGATAGCAATCAGCCCCAGCATTTT.

V usage is TRBV5-1 and J usage is TRBJ2-1; D remains ambiguous. Deletions cut 5 bases from V and 3 bases from J, with 15 bases between. There are 15 residues in the CDR3. CDR1 and CDR2 (germline): SGHRS, YFSETQ. The CDR3 nucleotides are TGCGCCAGCAGTAATGGGCCGGAATACTACAATGAGCAGTTCTTC. This sequence encodes CASSNGPEYYNEQFF.

The gene calls are TRBV18 and TRBJ2-3, with D uncertain. V lost 1 base and J 0 bases, leaving 11 bases between the germline ends. CDR3 size: 16 residues. Germline V lookup: CDR1 KGHSH, CDR2 LQKENI. The CDR3, as DNA: TGTGCCAGCTCACCACTATCTCCCTCCAGCACAGATACGCAGTATTTT. This encodes CASSPLSPSSTDTQYF.